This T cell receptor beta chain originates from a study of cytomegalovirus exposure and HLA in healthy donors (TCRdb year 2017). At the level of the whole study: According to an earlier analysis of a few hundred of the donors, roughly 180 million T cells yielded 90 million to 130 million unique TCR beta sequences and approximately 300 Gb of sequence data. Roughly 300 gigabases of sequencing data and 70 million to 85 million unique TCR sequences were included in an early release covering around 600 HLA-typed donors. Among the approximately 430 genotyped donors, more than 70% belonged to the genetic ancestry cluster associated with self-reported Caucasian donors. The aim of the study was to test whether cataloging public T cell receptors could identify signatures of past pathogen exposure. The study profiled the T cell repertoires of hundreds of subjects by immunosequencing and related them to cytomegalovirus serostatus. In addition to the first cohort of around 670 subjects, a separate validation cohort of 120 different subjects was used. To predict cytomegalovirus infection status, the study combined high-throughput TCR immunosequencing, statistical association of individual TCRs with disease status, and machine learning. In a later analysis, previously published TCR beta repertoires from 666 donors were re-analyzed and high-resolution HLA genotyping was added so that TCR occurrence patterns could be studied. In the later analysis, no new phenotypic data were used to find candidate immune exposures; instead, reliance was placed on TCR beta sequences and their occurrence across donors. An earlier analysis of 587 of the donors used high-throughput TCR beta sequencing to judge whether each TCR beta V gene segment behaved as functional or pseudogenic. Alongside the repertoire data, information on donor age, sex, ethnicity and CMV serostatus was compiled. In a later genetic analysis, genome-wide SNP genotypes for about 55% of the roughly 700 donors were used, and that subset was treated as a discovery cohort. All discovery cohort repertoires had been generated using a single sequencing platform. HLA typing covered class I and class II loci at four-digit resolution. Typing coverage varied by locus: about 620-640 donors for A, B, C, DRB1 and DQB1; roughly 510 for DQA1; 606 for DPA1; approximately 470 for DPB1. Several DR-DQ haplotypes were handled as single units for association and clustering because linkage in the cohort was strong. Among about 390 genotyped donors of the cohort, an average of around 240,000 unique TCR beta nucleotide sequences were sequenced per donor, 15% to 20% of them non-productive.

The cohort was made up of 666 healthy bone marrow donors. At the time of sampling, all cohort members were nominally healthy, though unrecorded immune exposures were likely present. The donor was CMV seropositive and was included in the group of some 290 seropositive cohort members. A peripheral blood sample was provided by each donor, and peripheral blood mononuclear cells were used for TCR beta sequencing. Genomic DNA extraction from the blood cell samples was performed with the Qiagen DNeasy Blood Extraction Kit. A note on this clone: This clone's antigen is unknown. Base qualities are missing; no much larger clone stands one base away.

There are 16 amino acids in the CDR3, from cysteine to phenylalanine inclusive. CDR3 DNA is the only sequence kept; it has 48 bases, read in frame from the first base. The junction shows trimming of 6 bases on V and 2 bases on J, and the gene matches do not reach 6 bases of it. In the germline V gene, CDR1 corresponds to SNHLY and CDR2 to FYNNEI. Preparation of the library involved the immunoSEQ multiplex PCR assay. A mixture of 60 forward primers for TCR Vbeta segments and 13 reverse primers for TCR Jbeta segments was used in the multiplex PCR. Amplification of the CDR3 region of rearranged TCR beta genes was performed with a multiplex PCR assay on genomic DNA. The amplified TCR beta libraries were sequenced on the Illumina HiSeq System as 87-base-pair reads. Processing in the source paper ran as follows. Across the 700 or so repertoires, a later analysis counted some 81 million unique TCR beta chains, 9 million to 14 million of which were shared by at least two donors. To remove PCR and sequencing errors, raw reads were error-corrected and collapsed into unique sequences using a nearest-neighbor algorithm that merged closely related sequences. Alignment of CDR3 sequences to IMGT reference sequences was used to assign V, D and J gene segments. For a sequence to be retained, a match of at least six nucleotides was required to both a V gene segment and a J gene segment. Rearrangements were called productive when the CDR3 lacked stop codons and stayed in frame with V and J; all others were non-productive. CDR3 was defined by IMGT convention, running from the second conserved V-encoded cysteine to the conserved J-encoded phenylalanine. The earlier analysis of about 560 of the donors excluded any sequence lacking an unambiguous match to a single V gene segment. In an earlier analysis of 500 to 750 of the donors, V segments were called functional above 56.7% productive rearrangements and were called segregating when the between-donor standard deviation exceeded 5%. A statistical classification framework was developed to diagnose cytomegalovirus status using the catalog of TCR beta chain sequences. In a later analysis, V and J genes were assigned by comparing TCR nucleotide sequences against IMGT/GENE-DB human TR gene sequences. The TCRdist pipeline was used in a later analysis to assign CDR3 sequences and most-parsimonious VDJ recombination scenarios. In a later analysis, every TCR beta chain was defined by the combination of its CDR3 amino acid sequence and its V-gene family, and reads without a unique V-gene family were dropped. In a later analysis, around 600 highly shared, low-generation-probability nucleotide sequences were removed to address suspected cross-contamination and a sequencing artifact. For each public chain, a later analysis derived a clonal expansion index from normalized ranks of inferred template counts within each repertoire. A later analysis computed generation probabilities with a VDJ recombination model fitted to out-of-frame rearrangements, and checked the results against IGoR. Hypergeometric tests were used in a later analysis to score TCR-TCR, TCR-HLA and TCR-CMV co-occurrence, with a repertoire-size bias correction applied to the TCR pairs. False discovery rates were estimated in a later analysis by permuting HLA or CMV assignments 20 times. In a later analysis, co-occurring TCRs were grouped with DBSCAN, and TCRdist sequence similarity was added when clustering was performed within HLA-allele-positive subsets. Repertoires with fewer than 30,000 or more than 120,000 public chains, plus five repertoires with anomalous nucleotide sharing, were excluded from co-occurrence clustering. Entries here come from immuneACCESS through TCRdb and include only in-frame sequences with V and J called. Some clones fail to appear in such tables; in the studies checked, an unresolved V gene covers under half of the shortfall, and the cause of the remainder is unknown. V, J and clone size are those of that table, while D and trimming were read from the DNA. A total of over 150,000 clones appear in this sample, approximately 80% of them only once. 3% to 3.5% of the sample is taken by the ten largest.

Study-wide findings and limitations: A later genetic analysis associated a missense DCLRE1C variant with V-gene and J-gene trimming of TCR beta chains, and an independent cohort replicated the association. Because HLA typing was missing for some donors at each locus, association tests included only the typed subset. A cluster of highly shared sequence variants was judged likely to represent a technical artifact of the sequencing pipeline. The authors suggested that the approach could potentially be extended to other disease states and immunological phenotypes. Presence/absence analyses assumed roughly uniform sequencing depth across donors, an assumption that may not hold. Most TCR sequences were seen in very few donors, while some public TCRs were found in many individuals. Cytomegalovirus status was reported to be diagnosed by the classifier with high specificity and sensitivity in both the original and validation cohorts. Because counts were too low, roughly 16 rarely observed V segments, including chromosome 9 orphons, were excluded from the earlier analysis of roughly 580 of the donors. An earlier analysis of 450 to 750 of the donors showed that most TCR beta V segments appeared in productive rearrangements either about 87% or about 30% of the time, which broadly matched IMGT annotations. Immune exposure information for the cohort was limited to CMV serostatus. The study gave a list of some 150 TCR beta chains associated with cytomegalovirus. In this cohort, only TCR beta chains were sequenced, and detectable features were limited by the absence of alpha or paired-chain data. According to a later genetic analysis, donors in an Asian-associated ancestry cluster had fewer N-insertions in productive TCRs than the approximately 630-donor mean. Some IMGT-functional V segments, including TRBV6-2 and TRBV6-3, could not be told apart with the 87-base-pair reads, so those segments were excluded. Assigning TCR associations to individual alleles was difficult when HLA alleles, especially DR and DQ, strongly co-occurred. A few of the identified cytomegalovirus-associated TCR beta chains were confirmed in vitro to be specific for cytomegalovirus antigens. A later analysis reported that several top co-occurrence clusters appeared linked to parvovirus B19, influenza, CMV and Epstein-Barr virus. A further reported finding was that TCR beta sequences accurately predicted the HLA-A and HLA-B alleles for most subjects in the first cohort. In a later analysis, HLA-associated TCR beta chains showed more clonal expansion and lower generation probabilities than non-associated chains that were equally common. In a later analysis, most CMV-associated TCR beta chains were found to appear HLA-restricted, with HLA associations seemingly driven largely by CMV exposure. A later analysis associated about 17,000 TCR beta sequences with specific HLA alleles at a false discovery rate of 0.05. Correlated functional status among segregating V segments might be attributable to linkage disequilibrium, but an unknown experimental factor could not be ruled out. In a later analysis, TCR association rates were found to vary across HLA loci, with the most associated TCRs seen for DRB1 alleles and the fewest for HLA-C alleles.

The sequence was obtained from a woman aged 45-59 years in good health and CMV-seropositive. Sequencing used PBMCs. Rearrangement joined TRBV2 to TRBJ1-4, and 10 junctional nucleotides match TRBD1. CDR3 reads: CASSSPGQGTNEKLFF. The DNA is TGTGCCAGCAGCTCACCGGGACAGGGGACTAATGAAAAACTGTTTTTT.